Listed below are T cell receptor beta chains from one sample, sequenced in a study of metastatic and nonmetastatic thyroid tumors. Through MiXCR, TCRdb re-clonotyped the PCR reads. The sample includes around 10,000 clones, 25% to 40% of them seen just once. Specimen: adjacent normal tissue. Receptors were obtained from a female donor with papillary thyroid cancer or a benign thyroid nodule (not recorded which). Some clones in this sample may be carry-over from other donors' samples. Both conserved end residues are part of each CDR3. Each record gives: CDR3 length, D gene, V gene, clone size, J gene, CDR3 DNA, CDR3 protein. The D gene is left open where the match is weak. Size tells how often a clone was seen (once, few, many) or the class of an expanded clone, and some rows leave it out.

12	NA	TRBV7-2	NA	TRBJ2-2	TGTGCCAGCAGCTTATTCCCCGGGGAGCTTTTTTTT	CASSLFPGELFF
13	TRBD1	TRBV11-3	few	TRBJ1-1	TGTGCCAGCAGCTTTGACAGGGCTCCCGAAGCTTTCTTT	CASSFDRAPEAFF
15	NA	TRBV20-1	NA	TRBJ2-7	TGCAGTGCTAGAGATCCGTGGGGCCAACGGGGCGAGCAGTACTTC	CSARDPWGQRGEQYF
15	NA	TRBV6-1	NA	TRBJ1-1	TGTGCCAGCAGTAATCAGGACGGCAAGAACACTGAAGCTTTCTTT	CASSNQDGKNTEAFF
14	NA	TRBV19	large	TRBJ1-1	TGTGCCAGTAGTATCCACCAAAAAAACACTGAAGCTTTCTTT	CASSIHQKNTEAFF
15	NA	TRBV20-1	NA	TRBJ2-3	TGCAGTGCTAGAGATGTCGGAGTACCCACAGATACGCAGTATTTT	CSARDVGVPTDTQYF
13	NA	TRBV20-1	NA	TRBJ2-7	TGCAGTGCTAGGGTTGGGGAACTCTACGAGCAGTACTTC	CSARVGELYEQYF
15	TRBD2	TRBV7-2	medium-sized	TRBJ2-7	TGTGCCAGCAGCCAAAGTCGACTAGCCTCCTCCGAGCAGTACTTC	CASSQSRLASSEQYF
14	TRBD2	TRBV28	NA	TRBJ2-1	TGTGCCAGCAGGCCTAGCGGACGATACAATGAGCAGTTCTTC	CASRPSGRYNEQFF
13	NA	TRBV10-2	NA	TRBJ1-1	TGCGCCAGCAGTGCGACGGCGAACACTGAAGCTTTCTTT	CASSATANTEAFF
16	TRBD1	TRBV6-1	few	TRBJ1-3	TGTGCCAGCAGAGGGACAGTATGGGGCTCTGGAAACACCATATATTTT	CASRGTVWGSGNTIYF
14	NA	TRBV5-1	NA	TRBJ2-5	TGCGCCAGCAGCTTTAGACTGGGGCAAGAGACCCAGTACTTC	CASSFRLGQETQYF
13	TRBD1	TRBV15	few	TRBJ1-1	TGTGCCACCAGCCGGGACAGAGCCACTGAAGCTTTCTTT	CATSRDRATEAFF
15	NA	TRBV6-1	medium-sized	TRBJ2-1	TGTGCCAGCAGTCGGGGGGACAGGCCCTACAATGAGCAGTTCTTC	CASSRGDRPYNEQFF
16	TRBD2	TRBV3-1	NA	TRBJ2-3	TGTGCCAGCAGCCCCCCAGAGAGCGGGATAGCAGATACGCAGTATTTT	CASSPPESGIADTQYF
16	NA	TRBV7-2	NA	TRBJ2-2	TGTGCCAGCAGCTTAGCGGTGAGGGTTAACACCGGGGAGCTGTTTTTT	CASSLAVRVNTGELFF
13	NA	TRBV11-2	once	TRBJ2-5	TGTGCCAGCAGCGTTAACAGCGGGGAGACCCAGTACTTC	CASSVNSGETQYF
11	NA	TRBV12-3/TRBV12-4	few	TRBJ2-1	TGTGCCAGCAGTTTTTTCGATGAGCAGTTCTTC	CASSFFDEQFF
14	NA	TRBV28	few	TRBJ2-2	TGTGCCAGCAGTAGACTTAAGAGGAGCGGGGAGCTGTTTTTT	CASSRLKRSGELFF
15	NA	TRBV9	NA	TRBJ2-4	TGTGCCAGCAGCGTGGGGACACTAGGGGTAAACATTCAGTACTTC	CASSVGTLGVNIQYF
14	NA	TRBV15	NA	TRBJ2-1	TGTGCCACCAGCAGAGATATTGCATCTAGTGAGCAGTTCTTC	CATSRDIASSEQFF
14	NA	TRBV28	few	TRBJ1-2	TGTGCCAGCTTCGACACACTAGGGGGAGGTGTCTACACCTTC	CASFDTLGGGVYTF
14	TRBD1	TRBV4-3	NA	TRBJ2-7	TGCGCCAGCAGCCATACAGGGGGGAGCGGCGAGCAGTACTTC	CASSHTGGSGEQYF
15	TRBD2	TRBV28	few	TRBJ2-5	TGTGCCAGCAGTTTAAGTGGCGGGAGCCAAGAGACCCAGTACTTC	CASSLSGGSQETQYF
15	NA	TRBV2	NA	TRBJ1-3	TGTGCCAGCAGAGCCGGATCAAACTCTGGAAACACCATATATTTT	CASRAGSNSGNTIYF
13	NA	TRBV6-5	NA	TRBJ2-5	TGTGCCAGCAGTTACCGGGAGCAAGAGATACAGTACTTC	CASSYREQEIQYF
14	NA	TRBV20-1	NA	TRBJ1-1	TGCAGTGCTAGACTCACCCTGCCCCACACTGAAGCTTTCTTT	CSARLTLPHTEAFF
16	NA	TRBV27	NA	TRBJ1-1	TGTGCCAGCACTCTACGTCCGGGACGGCAGAACACTGAAGCTTTCTTT	CASTLRPGRQNTEAFF
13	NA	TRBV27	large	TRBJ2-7	TGTGCCAGCAGTCCCCTCTTTCGGGGCGAGCAGTACTTC	CASSPLFRGEQYF
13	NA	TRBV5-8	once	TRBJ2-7	TGTGCCAGCAGCATAGGGGATACCTACGAGCAGTACTTC	CASSIGDTYEQYF
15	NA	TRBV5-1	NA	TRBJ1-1	TGCGCCAGCAGCTTGGACAGGGCTGTGGCCACTGAAGCTTTCTTT	CASSLDRAVATEAFF
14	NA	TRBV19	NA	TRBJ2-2	TGTGCCAGTAGTATAGATAGGATTACCGGGGAGCTGTTTTTT	CASSIDRITGELFF
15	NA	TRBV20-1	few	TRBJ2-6	TGCAGTGCTAGAGATTCCGGTTCTGGGGCCAACGTCCTGACTTTC	CSARDSGSGANVLTF
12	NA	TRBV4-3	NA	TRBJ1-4	TGCGCCAGCAGCCAAGACGACGGGAAACTGTTTTTT	CASSQDDGKLFF
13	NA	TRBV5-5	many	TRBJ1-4	TGTGCCAGCAGGCGAGGGTTTAATGAAAAACTGTTTTTT	CASRRGFNEKLFF
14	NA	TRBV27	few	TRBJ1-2	TGTGCCAGCAGTACTATGGCCCGTAGAACGGGCTACACCTTC	CASSTMARRTGYTF
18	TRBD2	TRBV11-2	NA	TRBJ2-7	TGTGCCAGCAGCTTAGTAGGGCTAGCGGGAGGATCCGCGTACGAGCAGTACTTC	CASSLVGLAGGSAYEQYF
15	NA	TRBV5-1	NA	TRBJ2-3	TGCGCCAGCAGCCTTGGGACCGCAGTGGGAGATACTCAGTATTTT	CASSLGTAVGDTQYF
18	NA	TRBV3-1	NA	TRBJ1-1	TGTGCCAGCAGCCAAGGATTCGCCAGGGGCGGTGAGAACACTGAAGCTTTCTTT	CASSQGFARGGENTEAFF
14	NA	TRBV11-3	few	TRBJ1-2	TGTGCCAGCAGCCAAGAGGCCGGGACCTATGGCTACACCTTC	CASSQEAGTYGYTF
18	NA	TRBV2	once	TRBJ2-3	TGTGCCAGCAGAACCGGCTTGGGGCGGGATCTTAGGGGAGATACGCAGTATTTT	CASRTGLGRDLRGDTQYF
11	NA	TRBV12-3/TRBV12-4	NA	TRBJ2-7	TGTGCCAGCAGTTTGGGTACCGAGCAGTACTTC	CASSLGTEQYF
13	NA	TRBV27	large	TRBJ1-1	TGTGCCAGCAGTTCGGCAGGGACATCTGAAGCTTTCTTT	CASSSAGTSEAFF
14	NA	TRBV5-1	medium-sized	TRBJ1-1	TGCGCCAGCAGCTTCGCAAACCCGAACACTGAAGCTTTCTTT	CASSFANPNTEAFF
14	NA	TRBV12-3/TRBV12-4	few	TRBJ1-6	TGTGCCAGCGGCAGCCCCCTTTATAATTCACCCCTCCACTTT	CASGSPLYNSPLHF
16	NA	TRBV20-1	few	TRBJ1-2	TGCAGTGCTAGAGACCGCCTGGGAGTAGGTCACTATGGCTACACCTTC	CSARDRLGVGHYGYTF
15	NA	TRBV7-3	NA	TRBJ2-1	TGTGCCAGCAGCTTAAGGCAGGGATCCTACAATGAGCAGTTCTTC	CASSLRQGSYNEQFF
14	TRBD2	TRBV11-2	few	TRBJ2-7	TGTGCCAGCAGCTTGGGACTAGCGAACTACGAGCAGTACTTC	CASSLGLANYEQYF
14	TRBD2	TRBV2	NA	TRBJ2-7	TGTGCCAGCAGTGGGGTAGCGGGAGGCTACGAGCAGTACTTC	CASSGVAGGYEQYF
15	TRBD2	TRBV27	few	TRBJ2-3	TGTGCCAGCAGTTCACTAGCGGCCTCCACAGATACGCAGTATTTT	CASSSLAASTDTQYF
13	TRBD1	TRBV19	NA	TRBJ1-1	TGTGCCAGTAGTCGGACAGGGAGAACTGAAGCTTTCTTT	CASSRTGRTEAFF
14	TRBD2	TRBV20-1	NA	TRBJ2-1	TGCAGTGCTTCCGGGACTAGCGTCGGCAATGAGCAGTTCTTC	CSASGTSVGNEQFF
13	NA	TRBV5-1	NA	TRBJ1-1	TGCGCCAGCAGCTACGACAGTACCCCTGAAGCTTTCTTT	CASSYDSTPEAFF
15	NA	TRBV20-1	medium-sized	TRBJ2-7	TGCAGTGCAAGAGGGGTCGGGAGAGGTCGGGAGGAGCAGTACTTC	CSARGVGRGREEQYF